The 25 T cell receptor beta chains in this list originate from one sample, sequenced in a study of T cell repertoires and Cas9 in healthy adults. Produced via immunoSEQ multiplex PCR; TCRdb's table is partial and in-frame only. The sample records 13,000 to 15,000 clones, 75% to 90% being singletons. Sequenced input: Tregs (CD4+, CD25+, CD127-, CD137-, CD154-) from PBMCs; culture status not recorded. The origin of the receptors is a human donor in good health.

The chain carries TRBV18 and TRBJ1-5, with 7 bases that match TRBD1. Germline values: CDR1 KGHSH, CDR2 LQKENI. The CDR3 totals 15 residues. Trimming took 3 bases from V and 0 from J; bases not matched to a gene: 2. The CDR3 nucleotides read TGTGCCAGCTCACCCCAGGGGGATAGCAATCAGCCCCAGCATTTT. Translation gives CASSPQGDSNQPQHF.

The rearrangement uses TRBV6-4 and TRBJ2-1; TRBD2 might be the D (6 bases). The CDR3 has 15 amino acids. In germline, CDR1 is MRHNA, CDR2 SNTAGT. V gave up 4 bases and J gave up 4 bases, with 14 bases separating them. The CDR3 here is CASSGVLGGYNEQFF. The CDR3 DNA reads TGTGCCAGCAGTGGAGTCCTCGGGGGATACAATGAGCAGTTCTTC.

The chain has TRBV7-9 and TRBJ1-1, with D unresolved. The V end was cut by 5 bases, the J end by 3 bases, with 7 bases between. The CDR3 is 12 amino acids. Germline V gives CDR1 SEHNR, CDR2 FQNEAQ (reference sequence). The CDR3 nucleotides read TGTGCCAGCAGCCTGGAGTACACTGAAGCTTTCTTT. This translates into CASSLEYTEAFF.

The J gene is TRBJ1-1, the V gene TRBV6-1; 8 nucleotides line up with TRBD1. Trimming removed 5 bases from V and 7 bases from J; junction bases left unmatched: 9. CDR3 length: 14 residues. Germline loops: CDR1 MNHNS, CDR2 SASEGT. CDR3 coding DNA: TGTGCCAGCAGTACCCGCCTCGGGACAGGTGAAGCTTTCTTT. Translation gives CASSTRLGTGEAFF.

This clone was detected a few times. The CDR3 protein is CASRQRRDSYWGYTF. In DNA form, the CDR3 reads TGTGCCAGCAGACAGCGCCGGGACAGTTATTGGGGCTACACCTTC. The chain links TRBV28 to TRBJ1-2, with TRBD1 identical over 7 bases. The CDR3 has 15 amino acids. J gave up 8 bases and V 6 bases, and 15 bases lay outside the gene matches. Germline V gene data show CDR1 as MDHEN and CDR2 as SYDVKM.

This clone has only a few counts. The rearrangement uses TRBV19 and TRBJ1-4; 9 bases map to TRBD1. This CDR3 is 15 amino acids long. From germline, CDR1 is LNHDA and CDR2 SQIVND (reference sequence). V trimming: 5 bases; J trimming: 2 bases; junction bases outside the gene matches: 3. The CDR3 DNA reads as TGTGCCAGTAGTCCGGGACAGGGCACTAATGAAAAACTGTTTTTT. Translation gives CASSPGQGTNEKLFF. Complete variable domain (other parts from reference TRBV19 and TRBJ1-4): DGGITQSPKYLFRKEGQNVTLSCEQNLNHDAMYWYRQDPGQGLRLIYYSQIVNDFQKGDIAEGYSVSREKKESFPLTVTSAQKNPTAFYLCASSPGQGTNEKLFFGSGTQLSVL.

V is TRBV5-4 and J is TRBJ1-2; no firm D call. V lost 0 bases, J lost 0 bases, and 6 bases lay in between. This CDR3 contains 14 residues. CDR1 is SGHNT, CDR2 YYREEE, per germline (reference sequence). In DNA form, the CDR3 reads TGTGCCAGCAGCTTGGACGGATCTAACTATGGCTACACCTTC. Translated, it gives CASSLDGSNYGYTF.

The rearrangement uses TRBV6-1 and TRBJ1-2; unclear D gene. The CDR3 is 14 amino acids. Trimming shortened V by 6 bases and J by 4 bases, and 15 bases separated the two germline ends. Germline-derived CDR1 and CDR2 are MNHNS and SASEGT. CDR3 in amino acids: CASRPGSARYGYTF. CDR3 in DNA: TGTGCCAGCAGACCAGGTTCGGCGCGCTATGGCTACACCTTC.

This rearrangement joins TRBV10-1 to TRBJ1-5, with D maybe TRBD1 (6 bases). Trimming removed 10 bases from V and 4 bases from J, with 26 bases in between. The length of the CDR3 is 17 residues. The germline gives CDR1 WNHNN, CDR2 SYGVQD (reference sequence). CDR3: CATVRDRGQCRNQPQHF. The CDR3 nucleotides read TGCGCCACCGTTAGGGACCGAGGACAGTGTCGAAATCAGCCCCAGCATTTT.

The chain recombines TRBV28 with TRBJ2-5; 12 nucleotides match TRBD2. The CDR3 has 17 residues. V was clipped by 4 bases and J by 0 bases; unmatched bases: 6. CDR1 MDHEN and CDR2 SYDVKM come from the germline V gene. CDR3 bases: TGTGCCAGCAGTTGGCTAGCGGGGGGGGTTCACCAAGAGACCCAGTACTTC. Amino acids: CASSWLAGGVHQETQYF.

This chain joins TRBV9 and TRBJ2-7, with D unclear. V shed 6 bases and J shed 2 bases, with 3 bases lying between them. This CDR3 spans 10 amino acids. The germline V gene has CDR1 SGDLS and CDR2 YYNGEE. CDR3: CASKTYEQYF. CDR3 in DNA: TGTGCCAGCAAAACCTACGAGCAGTACTTC.

The J gene is TRBJ1-5, the V gene TRBV19; TRBD1 agrees at 10 bases. Germline loops: CDR1 LNHDA, CDR2 SQIVND (reference sequence). The CDR3 consists of 18 residues. Germline trimming cut 5 bases from V and 5 bases from J; bases unmatched to any gene: 15. The CDR3 sequence is CASSPYLGQGGLDQPQHF. The CDR3 DNA is TGTGCCAGTAGTCCATACCTCGGACAGGGGGGATTGGATCAGCCCCAGCATTTT.

J is TRBJ2-2 and V is TRBV2, with TRBD2 identical over 13 bases. After removal of 4 bases from V and 6 bases from J, the junction contained 5 bases not matched to a gene. This CDR3 has 16 residues. Germline V lookup: CDR1 SNHLY, CDR2 FYNNEI. CDR3 amino acids: CASSGTSGGLAGELFF. CDR3 bases: TGTGCCAGCAGTGGGACTAGCGGGGGCCTGGCCGGGGAGCTGTTTTTT.

The chain recombines TRBV5-5 with TRBJ1-1; D is unresolved. The CDR3 runs 13 residues. Trimming took off 2 bases at V and 4 bases at J, with 9 bases between the two ends. Germline CDR1 reads SGHKS; CDR2 reads YYEKEE (reference sequence). The CDR3 coding sequence is TGTGCCAGCAGCTTTGAGCCGGCCACTGAAGCTTTCTTT. Translated, it gives CASSFEPATEAFF. Supplemented by reference TRBV5-5 and TRBJ1-1, the full variable domain reads DAGVTQSPTHLIKTRGQQVTLRCSPISGHKSVSWYQQVLGQGPQFIFQYYEKEERGRGNFPDRFSARQFPNYSSELNVNALLLGDSALYLCASSFEPATEAFFGQGTRLTVV.

The chain is built from TRBV15 and TRBJ2-3; D possibly corresponds to TRBD2 (6 bases). Trimming cost V 4 bases and J 2 bases, with 13 bases left between them. The CDR3 length is 15 residues. The V gene's germline CDR1 is LNHNV and CDR2 YYDKDF (reference sequence). The CDR3 DNA reads TGTGCCACCAGCAAATTGGCGGGGTTCACAGATACGCAGTATTTT. Protein sequence: CATSKLAGFTDTQYF.

The chain is built from TRBV11-2 and TRBJ1-3; D gene unclear. The V gene lost 2 bases and the J gene lost 1 base, with 6 bases spanning the gap. Germline CDR1 reads SGHAT; CDR2 reads FQNNGV. The CDR3 runs to 14 residues. CDR3 sequence (DNA): TGTGCCAGCAGCTTACAAGTATCTGGAAACACCATATATTTT. This translates into CASSLQVSGNTIYF.

The V and J genes are TRBV6-5 and TRBJ1-5, with 10 nucleotides matching TRBD1. The CDR3 is 13 amino acids. V lost 6 bases to trimming and J lost 7 bases; unmatched junction nucleotides: 3. Germline V gene lookup returns CDR1 MNHEY and CDR2 SVGAGI. The CDR3 reads CASRRTGGQPQHF. The DNA for the CDR3 is TGTGCCAGCAGACGGACAGGGGGACAGCCCCAGCATTTT.

The chain joins TRBV7-2 to TRBJ1-1, with unresolved D. Germline V gene lookup returns CDR1 SGHTA and CDR2 FQGNSA. The CDR3 contains 14 residues. The ends were cut back, 1 base at V and 1 base at J, with 7 bases in the middle. The CDR3 nucleotides read TGTGCCAGCAGCTTAGTACGAGGGAACACTGAAGCTTTCTTT. This sequence encodes CASSLVRGNTEAFF.

The chain carries TRBV6-1 and TRBJ1-1; a possible D gene is TRBD1 (5 bases). CDR3 size: 12 residues. Germline V gene sequence: CDR1 MNHNS, CDR2 SASEGT. Trimming removed 7 bases at V and 5 bases at J, with 11 bases between. The chain's CDR3 is CASTGGGTEAFF. For the CDR3, the DNA is TGTGCCAGCACCGGGGGTGGGACTGAAGCTTTCTTT.

The chain uses TRBV18 and TRBJ2-7, with D uncertain. Trimming removed 0 bases from V and 9 bases from J, with 15 bases in between. Looked up from germline, CDR1 is KGHSH and CDR2 is LQKENI. CDR3 size: 14 residues. As DNA, the CDR3 is TGTGCCAGCTCACCACCCGAGACACCCAGCAGGCAGTACTTC. This codes for CASSPPETPSRQYF.

This chain joins TRBV5-1 and TRBJ2-1, with TRBD2 matching 9 bases. CDR3 size: 17 residues. Per the germline V gene, CDR1 is SGHRS and CDR2 is YFSETQ. J lost 4 bases, V lost 2 bases, and 10 bases had no gene match. This chain's CDR3 is CASSFYLTSGSYNEQFF. The CDR3 DNA sequence: TGCGCCAGCAGCTTTTATCTGACTAGCGGATCATACAATGAGCAGTTCTTC.

The CDR3 spells CASTGGASRGYTF. DNA for the CDR3: TGTGCCAGTACAGGGGGCGCGAGTCGTGGCTACACCTTC. The J gene is TRBJ1-2, the V gene TRBV2; 9 nucleotides match TRBD1. CDR1 and CDR2 (germline): SNHLY, FYNNEI. J lost 7 bases, V lost 9 bases, and 9 bases had no gene match. There are 13 residues in the CDR3. The whole variable domain, remainder taken from reference TRBV2 and TRBJ1-2, is EPEVTQTPSHQVTQMGQEVILRCVPISNHLYFYWYRQILGQKVEFLVSFYNNEISEKSEIFDDQFSVERPDGSNFTLKIRSTKLEDSAMYFCASTGGASRGYTFGSGTRLTVV.

V and J are TRBV23-1 and TRBJ2-5; a possible D gene is TRBD1 (6 bases). TRBV23-1 is an ORF, and what it does is uncertain. Deletions cut 4 bases from V and 4 bases from J, with 16 bases between. The CDR3 totals 15 residues. The CDR3 DNA reads as TGCGCCAGCAGTCCCGACAGGATGGTGCGAGAGACCCAGTACTTC. Its translation is CASSPDRMVRETQYF.

CDR3 protein: CASSPLTGARDNEQFF. In nucleotides, the CDR3 is TGTGCCAGCAGTCCTCTGACAGGGGCGCGGGACAATGAGCAGTTCTTC. The chain combines TRBV2 with TRBJ2-1; 8 bases match TRBD1. Germline V gene data show CDR1 as SNHLY and CDR2 as FYNNEI. CDR3 size: 16 residues. Germline trimming cut 5 bases from V and 5 bases from J; bases unmatched to any gene: 11. Looking up the rest from reference TRBV2 and TRBJ2-1 gives the full variable domain: EPEVTQTPSHQVTQMGQEVILRCVPISNHLYFYWYRQILGQKVEFLVSFYNNEISEKSEIFDDQFSVERPDGSNFTLKIRSTKLEDSAMYFCASSPLTGARDNEQFFGPGTRLTVL.

The V gene is TRBV19, the J gene TRBJ2-7; 8 nucleotides line up with TRBD1. Losses at the gene ends were 5 bases for V and 3 bases for J; bases not matched to a gene: 6. The CDR3 sequence is 14 residues long. Germline-derived CDR1 and CDR2 are LNHDA and SQIVND (reference sequence). CDR3 in amino acids: CASSAGQAFYEQYF. DNA of the CDR3: TGTGCCAGTAGTGCGGGACAGGCTTTCTACGAGCAGTACTTC.